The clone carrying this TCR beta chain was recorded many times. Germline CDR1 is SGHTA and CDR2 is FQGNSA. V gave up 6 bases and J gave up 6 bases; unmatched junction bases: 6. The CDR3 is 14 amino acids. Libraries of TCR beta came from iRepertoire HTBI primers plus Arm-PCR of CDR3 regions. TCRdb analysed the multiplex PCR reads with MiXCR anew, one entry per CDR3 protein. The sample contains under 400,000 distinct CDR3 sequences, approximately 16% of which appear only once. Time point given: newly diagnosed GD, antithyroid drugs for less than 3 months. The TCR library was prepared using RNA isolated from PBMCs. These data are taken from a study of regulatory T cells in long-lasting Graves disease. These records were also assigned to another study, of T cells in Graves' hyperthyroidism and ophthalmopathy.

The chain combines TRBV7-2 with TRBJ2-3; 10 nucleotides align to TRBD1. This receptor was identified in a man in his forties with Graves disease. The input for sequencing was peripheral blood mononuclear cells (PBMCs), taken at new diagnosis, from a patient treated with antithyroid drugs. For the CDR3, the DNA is TGTGCCAGCAGTCCGAGGACAGGGGGGGATACGCAGTATTTT. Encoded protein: CASSPRTGGDTQYF.